This paragraph reports one T cell receptor beta chain. This clone's antigen is unknown. No base quality values were provided; no much bigger clone lies one nucleotide off. TCRbeta CDR3 regions were amplified from genomic DNA by means of the immunoSEQ Assay, a bias-controlled multiplex PCR. The authors' analysis ran thus. The number of nucleated cells in each sample was estimated by amplification of reference gene primers within the assay. Sequence reads were collapsed and filtered to measure the absolute abundance of every unique TCRbeta CDR3 rearrangement. Productive Simpson clonality was computed per sample as the square root of Simpson's diversity index over productive rearrangements. The clones in this table, taken by TCRdb from immuneACCESS, are in-frame only. Not every clone is retained; where verified, under half of the shortfall comes from an unresolved V gene, and the cause of the rest is unknown. Clonal size and the V and J genes are those of that table, whereas D and trimming came from the DNA. Across this sample there are roughly 210,000 clones, with around 87% seen only once. The ten top clones hold approximately 7.3% of the sample.

Enrolling through a virtual design, the prospective study's participants ranged in age from roughly 18 to 90 years and lived across around 25 United States geographic areas. Cohort assignment in the prospective study relied on participant-reported clinical history from a screening survey and a study questionnaire. In the prospective study, mobile phlebotomists collected whole blood, serum and a nasopharyngeal or oropharyngeal swab from each participant. Prospective study participants could optionally give additional blood draws and questionnaires over an approximately two-month period. Blood samples from the prospective study were shipped frozen or at room temperature prior to DNA extraction. The sample belongs to a study of blood T cell repertoires in COVID-19 (dated by TCRdb to the early 2020s). With respect to the entire study: Recovered participants in ImmuneRACE Cohort 3 were defined as having two consecutive negative NP/OP PCR tests, clearance from a healthcare professional, or resolution of symptoms. The repertoires were made available in a free public database intended to serve as a resource for research on the immune response to SARS-CoV-2. The prospective study material was composed of cDNA or gDNA derived from T cells, B-cell-depleted T cells, or PBMCs. Subjects who had been exposed to COVID-19, were actively infected with it, or had recovered from it provided the deeply sampled blood TCRbeta repertoires that made up the dataset. The collaborator samples originated in the United States, Italy and Spain and spanned the acute and convalescent phases of COVID-19. Samples were obtained from the ongoing ImmuneRACE study (first 160 participants) and from 950 to 1,500 subjects provided by 6 global collaborators. A de-identified subject ID, COVID-19 status, age in years and sex were almost always included in the sample metadata. HLA class I and class II types, where available, came from metadata supplied by the sample provider rather than from assay-based typing.

Taken from cysteine to phenylalanine, the CDR3 has 13 residues. The kept DNA is CDR3 alone, 39 bases in frame from the first base. CDR1 MNHEY and CDR2 SMNVEV were looked up in the germline V gene (reference sequence). V sheds 3 bases and J sheds 5 bases, leaving 10 bases between their ends. Findings and caveats that apply to the study as a whole: The quantity of clinical and demographic metadata differed by source and by participant and was supplied without curation.

The V gene is TRBV27 and the J gene is TRBJ2-5; the D gene assignment is ambiguous. The clonotype originates from a man aged 30 to 39 in a cohort exposed to, infected with or recovered from COVID-19 (not recorded which). Input material: PBMCs or T cells enriched from blood (not recorded which). In nucleotide form, the sequence is TGTGCCAGCAGTTTTTTGGGCCCCGAGACCCAGTACTTC. Its coded protein is CASSFLGPETQYF.